A selection of T cell receptor beta chains follows, all from one sample in a study of blood T cells in healthy people across ages. MiXCR, run by TCRdb on the 5' RACE reads, gives a single entry per CDR3 protein. Altogether 900,000 to 950,000 distinct CDR3 sequences are present, 25% to 30% being singletons, with the ten largest covering 10% to 13%. This sample also appeared in a second study, on T cells of mothers and their children.

Material: blood. All receptors derive from a woman aged 40 to 49 in good health. Both conserved end residues are part of each CDR3. The D gene is left open where the match is weak. Size is omitted from some rows. Given values are once, few, many or a class for expanded clones.

v_call	d_call	clone_size	j_call	cdr3_aa	cdr3_nt
TRBV28	-	-	TRBJ1-1	CASRLTTRLTEAFF	TGTGCCAGCAGGCTTACGACAAGACTCACTGAAGCTTTCTTT
TRBV9	-	many	TRBJ1-2	CASSPSEGKSYGYTF	TGTGCCAGCAGCCCTTCTGAGGGGAAATCCTATGGCTACACCTTC
TRBV28	-	-	TRBJ2-7	CASSLRTLTYEQYF	TGTGCCAGCAGTTTAAGGACCCTTACCTACGAGCAGTACTTC
TRBV20-1	-	few	TRBJ1-5	CSAKGSQPQHF	TGCAGTGCTAAGGGGAGTCAGCCCCAGCATTTT
TRBV5-5	TRBD2	-	TRBJ2-1	CASSGRLAAPLNEQFF	TGTGCCAGCAGCGGCAGACTAGCGGCCCCTCTCAATGAGCAGTTCTTC
TRBV5-6	-	many	TRBJ1-5	CASSLYRNQPQHF	TGTGCCAGCAGCTTGTACAGGAATCAGCCCCAGCATTTT
TRBV30	TRBD1	-	TRBJ1-4	CAWSVGQGEKLFF	TGTGCCTGGAGTGTAGGACAGGGGGAAAAACTGTTTTTT
TRBV6-1	-	few	TRBJ2-7	CASTASAAGTPYEQYF	TGTGCCAGCACTGCGTCGGCGGCAGGGACGCCCTACGAGCAGTACTTC
TRBV28	TRBD2	-	TRBJ2-7	CAVRGLARAASYNEQYF	TGTGCCGTTCGGGGACTAGCGAGGGCCGCCTCCTACAATGAGCAGTACTTC
TRBV28	TRBD1	-	TRBJ1-2	CASTPDRPANYGYTF	TGTGCCAGCACCCCGGACAGGCCTGCTAACTATGGCTACACCTTC
TRBV7-9	TRBD1	-	TRBJ2-1	CSSSLGGTGGSNYNEQFF	TGTTCCAGCAGCTTAGGGGGGACAGGGGGTTCTAACTACAATGAGCAGTTCTTC
TRBV4-3	-	many	TRBJ2-3	CASSQDGHSGTDTQYF	TGCGCCAGCAGCCAAGATGGACATTCTGGCACAGATACGCAGTATTTT
TRBV24-1	TRBD2	-	TRBJ2-2	CATSDPTGGRVTGELFF	TGTGCCACCAGTGACCCGACGGGGGGGCGGGTCACCGGGGAGCTGTTTTTT
TRBV9	-	few	TRBJ2-1	CASSGRTEEDNEQFF	TGTGCCAGCAGCGGACGGACCGAAGAGGACAATGAGCAGTTCTTC
TRBV7-9	TRBD2	-	TRBJ2-1	CASSFGGTGNEQFF	TGTGCCAGCAGCTTCGGGGGGACGGGCAATGAGCAGTTCTTC
TRBV21-1	-	many	TRBJ2-5	CASSGDQTVQETQYF	TGTGCCAGCAGCGGGGACCAGACTGTGCAAGAGACCCAGTACTTC
TRBV14	-	few	TRBJ2-3	CASSQDLRTIDTQYF	TGTGCCAGCAGCCAAGATCTAAGGACCATAGATACGCAGTATTTT
TRBV29-1	-	-	TRBJ2-1	CSVVVSAGEQFF	TGCAGCGTTGTAGTATCGGCGGGTGAGCAGTTCTTC
TRBV7-2	-	many	TRBJ2-7	CASSLSGGGFVGYEQYF	TGTGCCAGCAGCTTATCAGGGGGAGGTTTCGTGGGCTACGAGCAGTACTTC
TRBV11-2	TRBD1	-	TRBJ2-5	CASSLAGGRGNSEQYF	TGTGCCAGCAGCTTAGCCGGTGGCAGGGGGAATAGTGAGCAGTACTTC
TRBV28	-	-	TRBJ2-3	CASSEVAVSTDTQYF	TGTGCCAGCAGTGAGGTAGCGGTTAGCACAGATACGCAGTATTTT
TRBV28	-	-	TRBJ2-1	CVSSFRGGSNEQFF	TGTGTCAGCAGTTTCAGGGGGGGTTCGAATGAGCAGTTCTTC
TRBV28	-	few	TRBJ2-3	CASQIDNTDTQYF	TGTGCCAGCCAGATCGACAACACAGATACGCAGTATTTT
TRBV6-6	-	-	TRBJ2-2	CASSPRQITGELFF	TGTGCCAGCAGTCCCCGACAGATCACCGGGGAGCTGTTTTTT
TRBV28	-	few	TRBJ1-5	CASSLRRGSHSNQPQHF	TGTGCCAGCAGTTTAAGGCGAGGCTCCCATAGCAATCAGCCCCAGCATTTT
TRBV15	TRBD2	-	TRBJ2-3	CATSRDPTSGRSDTQYF	TGTGCCACCAGCAGAGATCCCACTAGCGGGAGGTCAGATACGCAGTATTTT
TRBV12-3/TRBV12-4	-	once	TRBJ2-7	CASSLGTTTSEQYF	TGTGCCAGCAGTCTCGGGACCACGACGTCCGAGCAGTACTTC
TRBV18	TRBD2	-	TRBJ2-5	CASSELLAGAGETQYF	TGTGCCAGCTCGGAGTTACTAGCGGGGGCCGGAGAGACCCAGTACTTC
TRBV14	-	-	TRBJ2-7	CASSQESNYEQYF	TGTGCCAGCAGCCAAGAGTCCAACTACGAGCAGTACTTC
TRBV12-3/TRBV12-4	-	-	TRBJ2-6	CASSTNPGSGANVLTF	TGTGCCAGCAGTACAAACCCAGGGTCCGGGGCCAACGTCCTGACTTTC
TRBV7-2	TRBD2	-	TRBJ2-3	CASSGTSGGSKDTQYF	TGTGCCAGCAGCGGGACTAGCGGGGGAAGCAAAGATACGCAGTATTTT
TRBV7-9	-	few	TRBJ2-3	CASSLDQGSNTDTQYF	TGTGCCAGCAGCCTAGACCAGGGCTCTAACACAGATACGCAGTATTTT
TRBV29-1	-	few	TRBJ2-5	CSPPRKETQYF	TGCAGCCCCCCAAGAAAAGAGACCCAGTACTTC
TRBV29-1	-	many	TRBJ2-3	CSVESSGRVTDTQYF	TGCAGCGTTGAGAGCTCGGGCAGGGTGACAGATACGCAGTATTTT
TRBV6-2/TRBV6-3	TRBD2	-	TRBJ2-2	CASSTLQRGGRTGELFF	TGTGCCAGCAGTACCCTGCAGCGGGGGGGCCGTACCGGGGAGCTGTTTTTT
TRBV12-3/TRBV12-4	TRBD1	-	TRBJ1-2	CASSPTGQGRLDYGYTF	TGTGCCAGCAGTCCGACGGGACAGGGGAGGTTGGACTATGGCTACACCTTC
TRBV28	-	many	TRBJ2-7	CASSPPTRTLYEQYF	TGTGCCAGCAGTCCCCCAACAAGGACCCTCTACGAGCAGTACTTC
TRBV28	-	many	TRBJ1-2	CATTLLRLNYGYTF	TGTGCCACCACTTTGCTTAGACTCAACTATGGCTACACCTTC
TRBV5-1	-	many	TRBJ2-1	CASRLGGGHYNEQFF	TGCGCCAGCAGATTAGGTGGGGGCCACTACAATGAGCAGTTCTTC
TRBV4-1	-	-	TRBJ2-7	CASSQGVFSYEQYF	TGCGCCAGCAGCCAAGGCGTATTCTCCTACGAGCAGTACTTC
TRBV7-2	-	many	TRBJ2-6	CASSELDSGSGANVLTF	TGTGCCAGCAGCGAACTAGACAGTGGCTCTGGGGCCAACGTCCTGACTTTC
TRBV28	-	many	TRBJ1-2	CASSLRRGAYGYTF	TGTGCCAGCAGTTTAAGGAGGGGCGCCTATGGCTACACCTTC
TRBV12-3/TRBV12-4	-	few	TRBJ2-7	CASSLGSGAGFTYEQYF	TGTGCCAGCAGTCTGGGTTCGGGTGCGGGGTTTACCTACGAGCAGTACTTC
TRBV5-1	TRBD2	-	TRBJ2-5	CASSLATGLAGLETQYF	TGCGCCAGCAGCTTGGCCACGGGACTAGCGGGGTTAGAGACCCAGTACTTC
TRBV29-1	-	many	TRBJ1-2	CSVAQDYYGYTF	TGCAGCGTGGCACAGGACTACTATGGCTACACCTTC
TRBV7-9	-	many	TRBJ2-7	CASSTTVGSYEQYF	TGTGCCAGCAGCACTACTGTGGGATCCTACGAGCAGTACTTC
TRBV12-3/TRBV12-4	-	-	TRBJ2-2	CASSFPGGGELFF	TGTGCCAGCAGTTTTCCCGGGGGCGGGGAGCTGTTTTTT
TRBV5-1	TRBD1	-	TRBJ1-4	CASSLDDRGGHEKLFF	TGCGCCAGCAGCTTGGATGACAGGGGAGGCCACGAAAAACTGTTTTTT
TRBV20-1	-	-	TRBJ1-2	CSAIPGTSLGYGYTF	TGCAGTGCAATCCCCGGGACAAGCCTTGGCTATGGCTACACCTTC
TRBV5-1	TRBD2	many	TRBJ2-3	CASSKSGGVPTDTQYF	TGCGCCAGCAGCAAAAGCGGGGGGGTACCCACAGATACGCAGTATTTT
TRBV7-2	-	many	TRBJ2-5	CASSPILGDQYF	TGTGCCAGCAGCCCAATTCTGGGGGACCAGTACTTC